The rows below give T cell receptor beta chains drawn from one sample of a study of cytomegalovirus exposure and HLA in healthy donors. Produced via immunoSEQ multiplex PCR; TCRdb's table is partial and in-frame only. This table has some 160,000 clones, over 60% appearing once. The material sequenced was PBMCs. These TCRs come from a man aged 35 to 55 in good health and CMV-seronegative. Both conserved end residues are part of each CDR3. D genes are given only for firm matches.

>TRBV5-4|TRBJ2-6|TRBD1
CASSLSRDRVRPGANVLTF
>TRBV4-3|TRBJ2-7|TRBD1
CASSRETGGYEQYF
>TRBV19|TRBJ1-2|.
CASSIQGYGYTF
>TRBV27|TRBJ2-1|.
CASTPQGTHNEQFF
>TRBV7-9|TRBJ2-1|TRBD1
CASSPPGQAYNEQFF
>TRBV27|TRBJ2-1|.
CASSFPTDKPGTVEQFF
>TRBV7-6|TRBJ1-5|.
CASSLNLGVDQPQHF
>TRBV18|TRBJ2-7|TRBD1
CASQGQGEQYF
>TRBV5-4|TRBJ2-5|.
CASSFGGVQETQYF
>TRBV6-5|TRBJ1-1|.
CASSYSIGSTEAFF
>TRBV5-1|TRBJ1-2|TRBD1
CASSKGQRTYGYTF
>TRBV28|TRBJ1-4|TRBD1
CASSSQGALPEKLFF
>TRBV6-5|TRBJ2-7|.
CASTRSRGNEQYF
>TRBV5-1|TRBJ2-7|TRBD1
CASSLLGQGAYEQYF
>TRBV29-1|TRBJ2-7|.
CSVAGVTDEQYF
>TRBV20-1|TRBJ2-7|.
CSAGLPYEQYF
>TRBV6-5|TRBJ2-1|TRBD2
CASSSSRTSSYNEQFF
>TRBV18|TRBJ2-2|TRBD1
CASSSRQGNTGELFF
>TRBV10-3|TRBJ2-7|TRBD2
CAISTLAGSYEQYF
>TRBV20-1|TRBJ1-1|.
CSAPNPLKAFF
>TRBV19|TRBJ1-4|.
CASSGYREVEKLFF
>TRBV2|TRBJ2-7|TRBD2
CASRGDYEQYF
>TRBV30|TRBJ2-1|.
CAWSVGGGDEQFF
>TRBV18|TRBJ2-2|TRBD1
CASSPPVTGSTGELFF
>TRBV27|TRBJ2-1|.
CASSSSGRRGGNEQFF
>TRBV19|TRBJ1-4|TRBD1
CASSVNRGANEKLFF
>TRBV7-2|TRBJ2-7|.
CASSSQQGAHEQYF
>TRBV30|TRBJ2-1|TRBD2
CAWSAGTSEHNEQFF
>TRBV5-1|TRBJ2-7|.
CASSRNTEQYF
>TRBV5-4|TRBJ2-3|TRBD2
CASSLDLTSGLLEYF
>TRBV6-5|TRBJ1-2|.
CASSYLTGYHGYTF
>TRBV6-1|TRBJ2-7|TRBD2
CASSGRGGREASSYEQYF
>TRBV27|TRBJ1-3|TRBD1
CASSPSIGQGAGNTIYF
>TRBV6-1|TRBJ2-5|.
CASSDRERTQYF
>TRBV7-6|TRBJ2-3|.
CASSLVLRGRPDTQYF
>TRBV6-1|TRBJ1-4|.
CASSVQGLATTNEKLFF
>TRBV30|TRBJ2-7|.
CAWSGQTGEQYF
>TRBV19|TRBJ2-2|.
CASSKGRGILTGELFF
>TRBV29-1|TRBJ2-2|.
CSVDSGAVGELFF
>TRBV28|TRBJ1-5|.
CASSYRPGTGNQPQHF